The count of the clone carrying this T cell receptor (beta chain) is one. The target antigen is unknown. Data came from immunoSEQ multiplex PCR; TCRdb stores just in-frame clones and leaves some out. The sample lists approximately 90,000 clones; about 87% were seen once. This record belongs to a study of OX40 agonist ivuxolimab in advanced cancers. For the study at large: A history of anti-PD-1, anti-PD-L1 or anti-CTLA-4 therapy was acceptable, and about 37% had some. Among those treated, three patients had partial responses, one with hepatocellular carcinoma and two with cutaneous melanoma.

Study conclusions and caveats: Expanded clones belonging to CD8+ T cells outnumbered, on average, those of CD4+. Dose levels from 0.1 to 3.0 mg/kg saw CD4+ and CD8+ blood T cells expand clonally by week 6.

There are 12 residues in the CDR3. V was pared by 8 bases and J by 4 bases, with 4 bases of the junction left unmatched. Germline V gene data show CDR1 as MDHEN and CDR2 as SYDVKM. The clonotype originates from an adult with an advanced solid tumor such as melanoma, head and neck, liver or kidney cancer. This material consisted of CD4+ or CD8+ T cells sorted from blood, taken in a trial of the OX40 agonist ivuxolimab. The chain recombines TRBV28 with TRBJ1-2; 7 bases map to TRBD1. The CDR3 DNA follows: TGTGCCAGCGAGACAGGGAGCTATGGCTACACCTTC. Its translation: CASETGSYGYTF.